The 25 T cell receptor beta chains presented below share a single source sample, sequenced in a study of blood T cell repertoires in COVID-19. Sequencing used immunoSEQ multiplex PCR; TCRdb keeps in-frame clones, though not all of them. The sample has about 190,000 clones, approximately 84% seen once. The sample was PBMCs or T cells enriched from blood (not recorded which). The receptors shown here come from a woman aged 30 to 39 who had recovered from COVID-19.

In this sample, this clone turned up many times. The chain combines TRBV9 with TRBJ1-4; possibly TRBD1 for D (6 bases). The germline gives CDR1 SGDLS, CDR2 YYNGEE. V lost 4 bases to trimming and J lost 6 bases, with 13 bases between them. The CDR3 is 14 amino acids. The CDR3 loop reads CASSPQGYDEKLFF. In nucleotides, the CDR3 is TGTGCCAGCAGCCCCCAGGGGTATGATGAAAAACTGTTTTTT.

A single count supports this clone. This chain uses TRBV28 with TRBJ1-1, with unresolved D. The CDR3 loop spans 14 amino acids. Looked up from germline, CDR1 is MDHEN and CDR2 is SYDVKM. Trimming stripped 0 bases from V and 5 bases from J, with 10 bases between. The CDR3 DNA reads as TGTGCCAGCAGTTTATGGGGGAGACGGACTGAAGCTTTCTTT. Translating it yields CASSLWGRRTEAFF.

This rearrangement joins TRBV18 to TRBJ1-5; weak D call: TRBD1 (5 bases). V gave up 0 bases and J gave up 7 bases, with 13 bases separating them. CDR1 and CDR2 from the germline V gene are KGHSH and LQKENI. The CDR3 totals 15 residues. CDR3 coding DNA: TGTGCCAGCTCACCACCGAGGCAGGGCAGCCAGCCCCAGCATTTT. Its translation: CASSPPRQGSQPQHF.

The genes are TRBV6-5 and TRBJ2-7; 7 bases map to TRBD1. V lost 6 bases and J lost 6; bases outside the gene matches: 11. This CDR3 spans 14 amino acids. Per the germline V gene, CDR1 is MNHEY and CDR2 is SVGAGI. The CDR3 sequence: CASRDRNGPIEQYF. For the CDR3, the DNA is TGTGCCAGCAGGGACAGGAATGGCCCAATCGAGCAGTACTTC.

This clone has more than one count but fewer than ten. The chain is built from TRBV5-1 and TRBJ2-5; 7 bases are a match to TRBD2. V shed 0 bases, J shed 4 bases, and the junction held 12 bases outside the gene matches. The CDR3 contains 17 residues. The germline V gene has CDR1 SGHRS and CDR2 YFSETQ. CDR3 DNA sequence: TGCGCCAGCAGCTTGGGAAGGACTAGGTTGGAGGGAGAGACCCAGTACTTC. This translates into CASSLGRTRLEGETQYF.

CDR3 nucleotide sequence: TGTGCCAGTAGTATTATTCATGGCAGACTAGGGGAGCTGTTTTTT. It specifies CASSIIHGRLGELFF. The chain joins TRBV19 to TRBJ2-2; tentative D call: TRBD2 (5 bases). V was shortened by 3 bases and J by 8 bases, with 16 bases between the two germline ends. Germline loops: CDR1 LNHDA, CDR2 SQIVND (reference sequence). There are 15 residues in the CDR3.

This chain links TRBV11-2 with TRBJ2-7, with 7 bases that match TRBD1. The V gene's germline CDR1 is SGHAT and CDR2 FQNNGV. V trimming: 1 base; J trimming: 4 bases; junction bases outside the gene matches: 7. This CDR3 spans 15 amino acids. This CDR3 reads CASSLATGSLYEQYF. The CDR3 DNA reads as TGTGCCAGCAGCTTAGCGACAGGGAGTTTGTACGAGCAGTACTTC.

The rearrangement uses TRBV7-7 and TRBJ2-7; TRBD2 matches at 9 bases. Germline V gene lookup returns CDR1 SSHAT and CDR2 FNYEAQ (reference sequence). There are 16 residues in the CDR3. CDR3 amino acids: CASSQTSGGTSYEQYV. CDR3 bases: TGTGCTAGCAGCCAAACCAGCGGGGGGACGTCCTACGAGCAGTACGTC.

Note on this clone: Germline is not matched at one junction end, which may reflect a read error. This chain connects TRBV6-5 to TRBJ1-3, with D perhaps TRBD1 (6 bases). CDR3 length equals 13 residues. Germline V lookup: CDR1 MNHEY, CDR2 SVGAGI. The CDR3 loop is CASRGPGHPFFSF. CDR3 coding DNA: TGTGCCAGCAGGGGGCCGGGACATCCATTTTTTTCTTTT.

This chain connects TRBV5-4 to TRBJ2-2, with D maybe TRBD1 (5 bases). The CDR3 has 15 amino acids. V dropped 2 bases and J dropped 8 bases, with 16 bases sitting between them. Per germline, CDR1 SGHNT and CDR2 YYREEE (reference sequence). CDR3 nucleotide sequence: TGTGCCAGCAGCTTTGGCCCGCCAGGGATAGGGGAGCTGTTTTTT. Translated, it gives CASSFGPPGIGELFF.

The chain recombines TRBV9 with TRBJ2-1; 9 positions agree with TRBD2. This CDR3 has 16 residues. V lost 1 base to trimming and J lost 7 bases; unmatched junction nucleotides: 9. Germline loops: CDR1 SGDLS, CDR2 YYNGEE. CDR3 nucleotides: TGTGCCAGCAGCGTACGTGAGAGCGGGGGGCTGAATGAGCAGTTCTTC. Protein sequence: CASSVRESGGLNEQFF. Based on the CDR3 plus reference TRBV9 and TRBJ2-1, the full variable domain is DSGVTQTPKHLITATGQRVTLRCSPRSGDLSVYWYQQSLDQGLQFLIQYYNGEERAKGNILERFSAQQFPDLHSELNLSSLELGDSALYFCASSVRESGGLNEQFFGPGTRLTVL.

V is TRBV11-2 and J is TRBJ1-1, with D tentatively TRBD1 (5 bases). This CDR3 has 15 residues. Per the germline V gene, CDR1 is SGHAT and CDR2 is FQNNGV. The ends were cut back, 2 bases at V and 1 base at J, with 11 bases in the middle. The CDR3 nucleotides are TGTGCCAGCAGCTTAAGGTCGGGGGAGAACACTGAAGCTTTCTTT. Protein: CASSLRSGENTEAFF.

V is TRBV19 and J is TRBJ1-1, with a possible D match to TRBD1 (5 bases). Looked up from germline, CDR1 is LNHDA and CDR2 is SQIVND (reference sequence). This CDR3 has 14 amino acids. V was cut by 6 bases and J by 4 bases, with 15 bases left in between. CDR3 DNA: TGTGCCAGTAGAATCGGGACTTCGGGCACTGAAGCTTTCTTT. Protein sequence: CASRIGTSGTEAFF.

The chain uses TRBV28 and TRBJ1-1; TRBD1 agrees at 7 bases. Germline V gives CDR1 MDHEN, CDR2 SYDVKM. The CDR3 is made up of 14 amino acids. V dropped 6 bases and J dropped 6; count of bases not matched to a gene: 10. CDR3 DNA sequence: TGTGCCAGCAGCCAAGCCGGACAGGTCCCTGAAGCTTTCTTT. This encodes CASSQAGQVPEAFF. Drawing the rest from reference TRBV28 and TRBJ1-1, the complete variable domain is DVKVTQSSRYLVKRTGEKVFLECVQDMDHENMFWYRQDPGLGLRLIYFSYDVKMKEKGDIPEGYSVSREKKERFSLILESASTNQTSMYLCASSQAGQVPEAFFGQGTRLTVV.

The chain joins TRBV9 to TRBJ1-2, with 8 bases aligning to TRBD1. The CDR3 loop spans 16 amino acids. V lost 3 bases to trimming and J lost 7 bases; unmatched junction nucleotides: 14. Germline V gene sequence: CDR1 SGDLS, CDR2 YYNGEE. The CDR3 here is CASSASPDRATPGYTF. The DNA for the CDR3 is TGTGCCAGCAGCGCATCCCCGGACAGGGCGACCCCTGGCTACACCTTC.

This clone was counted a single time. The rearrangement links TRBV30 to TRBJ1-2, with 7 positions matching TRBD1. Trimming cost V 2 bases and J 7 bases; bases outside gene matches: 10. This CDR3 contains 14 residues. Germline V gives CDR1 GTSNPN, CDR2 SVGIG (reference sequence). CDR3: CAWSRDRVGGGYTF. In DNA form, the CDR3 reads TGTGCCTGGAGTCGCGACAGGGTGGGAGGTGGCTACACCTTC.

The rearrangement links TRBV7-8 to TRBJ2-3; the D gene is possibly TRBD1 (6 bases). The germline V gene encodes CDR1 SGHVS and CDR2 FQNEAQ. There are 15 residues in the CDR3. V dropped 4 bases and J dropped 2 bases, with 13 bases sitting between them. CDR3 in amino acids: CASSSRQEFTDTQYF. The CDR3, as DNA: TGTGCCAGCAGCTCCCGACAGGAGTTCACAGATACGCAGTATTTT.

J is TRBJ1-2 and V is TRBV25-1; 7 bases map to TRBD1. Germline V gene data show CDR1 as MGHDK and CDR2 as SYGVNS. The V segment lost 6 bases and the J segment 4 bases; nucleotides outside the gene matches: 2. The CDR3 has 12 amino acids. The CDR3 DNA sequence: TGTGCCAGCAGCGGACAGGTCTATGGCTACACCTTC. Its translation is CASSGQVYGYTF.

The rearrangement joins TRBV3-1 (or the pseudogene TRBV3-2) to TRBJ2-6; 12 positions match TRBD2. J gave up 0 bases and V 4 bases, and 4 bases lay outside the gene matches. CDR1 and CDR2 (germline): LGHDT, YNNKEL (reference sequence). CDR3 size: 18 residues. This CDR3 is CASSPLAGGPSGANVLTF. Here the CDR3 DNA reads TGTGCCAGCAGCCCCCTAGCGGGGGGGCCCTCTGGGGCCAACGTCCTGACTTTC.

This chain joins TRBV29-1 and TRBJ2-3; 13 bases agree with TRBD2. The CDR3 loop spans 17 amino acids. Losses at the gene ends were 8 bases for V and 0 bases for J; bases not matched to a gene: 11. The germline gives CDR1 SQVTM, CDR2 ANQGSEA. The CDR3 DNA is TGCAGCATTCTTGGACTAGCGGGAGATTCTAGCACAGATACGCAGTATTTT. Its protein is CSILGLAGDSSTDTQYF.

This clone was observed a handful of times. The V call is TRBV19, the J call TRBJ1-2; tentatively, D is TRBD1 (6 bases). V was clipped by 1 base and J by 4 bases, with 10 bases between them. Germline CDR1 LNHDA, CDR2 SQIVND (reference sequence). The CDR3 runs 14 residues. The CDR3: CASSIGQASYGYTF. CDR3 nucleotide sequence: TGTGCCAGTAGTATAGGACAGGCGAGCTATGGCTACACCTTC.

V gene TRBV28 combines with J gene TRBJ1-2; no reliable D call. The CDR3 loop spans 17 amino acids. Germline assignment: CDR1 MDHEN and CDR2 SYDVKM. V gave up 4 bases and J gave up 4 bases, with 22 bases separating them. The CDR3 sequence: CASSSAALQWLSYGYTF. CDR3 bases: TGTGCCAGCAGTTCCGCGGCACTCCAATGGCTTAGCTATGGCTACACCTTC.

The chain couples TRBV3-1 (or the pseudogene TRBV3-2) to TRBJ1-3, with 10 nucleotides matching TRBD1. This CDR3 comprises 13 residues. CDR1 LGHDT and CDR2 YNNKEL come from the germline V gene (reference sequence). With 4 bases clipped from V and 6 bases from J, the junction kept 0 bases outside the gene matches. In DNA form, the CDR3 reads TGTGCCAGCAGCCGACAGGGGGCAAACACCATATATTTT. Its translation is CASSRQGANTIYF.

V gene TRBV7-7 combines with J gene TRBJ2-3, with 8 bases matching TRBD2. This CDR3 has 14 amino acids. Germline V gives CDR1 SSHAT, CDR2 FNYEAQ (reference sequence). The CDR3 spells CASSGGATPDTQYF. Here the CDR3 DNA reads TGTGCTAGCTCGGGGGGGGCCACCCCAGATACGCAGTATTTT.

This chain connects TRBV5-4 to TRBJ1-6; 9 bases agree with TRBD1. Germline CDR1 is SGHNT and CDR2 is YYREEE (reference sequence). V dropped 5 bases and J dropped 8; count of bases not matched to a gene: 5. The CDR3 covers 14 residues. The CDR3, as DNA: TGTGCCAGCAGGTACAGGGGGCGCGATTCACCCCTCCACTTT. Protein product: CASRYRGRDSPLHF.